This T cell receptor beta chain originates from a study of blood T cells in healthy people across ages. Study-wide results and limits: PBMCs went unsorted, and a conclusive naive versus antigen-experienced comparison was therefore prevented.

Total RNA, at least 5.5 micrograms per sample, came from PBMCs. Germline-derived CDR1 and CDR2 are SGHRS and YFSETQ. Germline trimming cut 0 bases from V and 7 bases from J; bases unmatched to any gene: 9. The CDR3 extends over 16 amino acids. Combining a sample-barcoded 5' primer with a J-beta primer mix, a second PCR ran for about 7 to 11 cycles. Every cDNA was tagged by a template-switch adaptor with 12 random nucleotides. TCRdb fed the 5' RACE reads into MiXCR, producing one record per CDR3 protein. The sample records 550,000 to 600,000 distinct CDR3 sequences, about 25% being singletons. To note about this clonotype: Its specificity is unknown.

The receptor comes from a woman between 65 and 79 years old in good health. The sequenced sample consisted of blood. The chain has TRBV5-1 and TRBJ2-5, with TRBD1 identical over 10 bases. The CDR3 loop reads CASSLVTGGLGGTQYF. Written as DNA, the CDR3 is TGCGCCAGCAGCTTGGTGACAGGGGGCCTTGGTGGGACCCAGTACTTC.